This T cell receptor (beta chain) is drawn from a study of CD8+CD57+ T cells in acquired aplastic anemia. This CDR3 is built from 15 residues. Germline lookup yields CDR1 SGHVS and CDR2 FQNEAQ. V was trimmed by 5 bases and J by 2 bases, leaving 13 bases between them. By flow cytometry, patients selected for sequencing had shown an expansion of CD8+CD57+ cells. CDR3 and TCR beta VDJ profiling relied on genomic DNA as the template. One entry per CDR3 protein results from TCRdb running MiXCR on the reads. Of more than 250,000 distinct CDR3 sequences listed, approximately 79% were seen once; the top ten hold approximately 42%.

V is TRBV7-8 and J is TRBJ2-1; D remains ambiguous. The TCR was taken from a human donor with aplastic anemia. Sequenced input: sorted CD4+, CD8+, or CD8+CD57+ T cells (not recorded which) from PBMCs. CDR3 sequence: CASSVDRNPYNEQFF. As DNA, the CDR3 is TGTGCCAGCAGCGTAGACCGAAATCCCTACAATGAGCAGTTCTTC.